The following is a TCR beta chain sequence with its context. Its specificity is unknown. Germline V CDR1 and CDR2: LGHDT, YNNKEL (reference sequence). There are 14 residues in the CDR3. V was trimmed by 4 bases and J by 1 base, leaving 11 bases between them. This specimen belongs to a study of T cell responses to AZD1222 COVID-19 vaccine. Study results and limitations: Spike-wide coverage was observed for vaccine-associated CD4 TCRs, with dominant responses at 160-218 and 743-854. Clonal diversity was possibly underestimated, and white British individuals and females predominated among donors.

Profiling relied on immunoSEQ multiplex PCR, and the TCRdb table lists in-frame clones only, not all of them. The sample lists roughly 130,000 clones; about 88% were seen once. The chain carries TRBV3-1 (or the pseudogene TRBV3-2) and TRBJ2-7, with no clear D. The sequence was collected from an adult in good health. This specimen consisted of peripheral blood, obtained on day 0 of MenACWY control vaccination. The CDR3 nucleotides read TGTGCCAGCAGCCCTCGCAGAGATTCCTACGAGCAGTACTTC. This gives the protein CASSPRRDSYEQYF.